One and the same sample provided the 4 T cell receptor beta chains below, sequenced in a study of cytomegalovirus exposure and HLA in healthy donors. The table came from immunoSEQ multiplex PCR; TCRdb's copy has only in-frame clones and leaves some out. The profile covers more than 200,000 clones, with roughly 90% appearing a single time and about 11% taken by the ten largest. The sequencing sample was made of PBMCs. These receptors were taken from a man aged 18 to 30 in good health and CMV-seropositive.

This clone was seen ten or more times. This chain connects TRBV15 to TRBJ1-2, with D possibly matching TRBD1 (5 bases). The V and J ends lost 5 bases and 4 bases respectively, with 23 bases between them. Germline V lookup: CDR1 LNHNV, CDR2 YYDKDF (reference sequence). The CDR3 covers 17 residues. The CDR3 DNA reads as TGTGCCACCAGCCCACTTCAGGGCGTCCAGGGACCCTATGGCTACACCTTC. Translation gives CATSPLQGVQGPYGYTF.

In the case of this clone: Other DNA variants within this sample encode the same CDR3. This chain links TRBV5-4 with TRBJ1-2, with D unresolved. V shed 0 bases and J shed 4 bases, with 7 bases lying between them. CDR3 length: 13 residues. Germline CDR1 and CDR2: SGHNT and YYREEE (reference sequence). The CDR3: CASSLDSSYGYTF. CDR3 DNA sequence: TGTGCCAGCAGCTTGGACAGCTCCTATGGCTACACCTTC.

This clone was recorded only once. V usage is TRBV5-6 and J usage is TRBJ2-1, with unresolved D. Germline V gene sequence: CDR1 SGHDT, CDR2 YYEEEE. Trimming removed 4 bases from V and 8 bases from J, with 10 bases in between. This CDR3 comprises 12 residues. DNA for the CDR3: TGTGCCAGCAGCCTTAGTCGGTATGAGCAGTTCTTC. Amino acid sequence: CASSLSRYEQFF.

The rearrangement links TRBV27 to TRBJ2-3; no definite D call. The CDR3 is 14 residues long. Trimming removed 0 bases from V and 2 bases from J, with 6 bases in between. Germline assignment: CDR1 MNHEY and CDR2 SMNVEV (reference sequence). As DNA, the CDR3 is TGTGCCAGCAGTTTATCCCCATACACAGATACGCAGTATTTT. Its protein is CASSLSPYTDTQYF.